The sample holds many counts of the clone carrying this TCR beta chain. Its antigen is still unknown. This sample is part of a study of T cells in Graves' hyperthyroidism and ophthalmopathy. The diagnostic basis comprised clinical symptoms, serum thyroxine and TRAb, thyroid ultrasound and orbital computed tomography. From RNA transcripts, TCR beta CDR3 regions were amplified. An initial round of RT-PCR targeting the TCR CDR3 relied on the HTBI primer set. TCRdb passed the multiplex PCR reads through MiXCR, listing each CDR3 protein once. Here the sample spans hundreds of thousands of distinct CDR3 sequences, over 11% being singletons. Overall study findings and caveats: Ophthalmopathy, which appeared later, was predicted by the model a median 6.5 months before onset.

Trimming at V came to 1 base and at J to 5 bases, leaving 2 bases not matched to a gene. The germline V gene has CDR1 LGHNA and CDR2 YNFKEQ. The CDR3 spans 13 residues. The source material was blood. The chain couples TRBV4-2 to TRBJ2-7; 7 positions agree with TRBD2. The origin of this receptor is a woman aged 25 to 39 with Graves' hyperthyroidism that later progressed to Graves' ophthalmopathy. Here the CDR3 reads CASSQGGRNEQYF. CDR3 sequence (DNA): TGTGCCAGCAGCCAAGGCGGGAGAAACGAGCAGTACTTC.